This T cell receptor (beta chain) was identified during a study of cytotoxic CD8 clonotypes in ibrutinib-treated CLL. Study summary: Mean productive templates were about 260,000; mean productive rearrangements were about 89,000. General study results and limits: Clonality went up at the time of ibrutinib response, stayed stable in sustained remission, and later dropped back toward its baseline level at progression.

Germline V lookup: CDR1 SGHVS, CDR2 FQNEAQ. CDR3 size: 14 residues. Trimming took 1 base from V and 6 from J, leaving 12 bases between them. Notes on this clone: The antigen is undetermined.

Genomic DNA in a quantity of 2 to 2.5 micrograms was derived from cryopreserved PBMCs for TCR beta libraries. Data came from immunoSEQ multiplex PCR; TCRdb stores just in-frame clones and leaves some out. The table lists some 200,000 clones, approximately 79% of them singletons, with roughly an eighth in the top ten. The TCR originated in a human donor with chronic lymphocytic leukemia. J is TRBJ1-2 and V is TRBV7-8, with D possibly matching TRBD1 (6 bases). The input for sequencing was PBMCs, taken after 12 months of ibrutinib treatment. CDR3 residues: CASSLVQGRDGYTF. Here the CDR3 DNA reads TGTGCCAGCAGCTTAGTGCAGGGGAGAGATGGCTACACCTTC.